Below are 3 T cell receptor beta chains sequenced from a single sample in a study of identical twins. TCRdb reanalysed the 5' RACE reads using MiXCR and keeps one entry per CDR3 protein. Among 300,000 or so distinct CDR3 sequences listed, 8% to 9.5% were seen once. Another study also made use of these data, one on yellow fever vaccine responses in identical twins.

The material sequenced was CD8+ T cells sorted from blood. Every receptor here comes from a woman in her late teens or twenties in good health.

This clonotype has at least ten counts. The chain joins TRBV2 to TRBJ2-1; 8 bases are shared with TRBD2. With V trimmed by 7 bases and J by 4 bases, 12 bases remained unmatched. Germline V gives CDR1 SNHLY, CDR2 FYNNEI. The CDR3 spans 16 residues. The CDR3 nucleotides are TGTGCCAGCATGACCTCGGCGGAGCGGGGGTACAATGAGCAGTTCTTC. It is translated as CASMTSAERGYNEQFF. Complete variable domain (other parts from reference TRBV2 and TRBJ2-1): EPEVTQTPSHQVTQMGQEVILRCVPISNHLYFYWYRQILGQKVEFLVSFYNNEISEKSEIFDDQFSVERPDGSNFTLKIRSTKLEDSAMYFCASMTSAERGYNEQFFGPGTRLTVL.

This clonotype was seen a few times. This chain joins TRBV11-2 and TRBJ2-3; TRBD2 aligns across 7 bases. Germline values: CDR1 SGHAT, CDR2 FQNNGV. Trimming cost V 3 bases and J 6 bases; bases outside gene matches: 6. This CDR3 is 14 amino acids long. The CDR3 reads CASSLIVGGDTQYF. The DNA of the CDR3 is TGTGCCAGCAGCTTGATAGTGGGGGGGGATACGCAGTATTTT. Complete variable domain (other parts from reference TRBV11-2 and TRBJ2-3): EAGVAQSPRYKIIEKRQSVAFWCNPISGHATLYWYQQILGQGPKLLIQFQNNGVVDDSQLPKDRFSAERLKGVDSTLKIQPAKLEDSAVYLCASSLIVGGDTQYFGPGTRLTVL.

Only a few counts were recorded for this clonotype. The chain recombines TRBV4-3 with TRBJ2-3; D is possibly TRBD1 or TRBD2 (6 bases each). The CDR3 consists of 18 residues. Germline lookup yields CDR1 LGHNA and CDR2 YSLEER. V dropped 0 bases and J dropped 1 base, with 17 bases sitting between them. For the CDR3, the DNA is TGCGCCAGCAGCCAAGATCGGGGGCCGAGCAGGGGCACAGATACGCAGTATTTT. This translates into CASSQDRGPSRGTDTQYF.